This T cell receptor beta chain is from a study of cytomegalovirus exposure and HLA in healthy donors (dated by TCRdb to 2016 to 2017). Context from the whole study: According to an earlier analysis of 587 of the donors, about 179 million T cells yielded 120 million or so unique TCR beta sequences and roughly 280 Gb of sequence data. An early release covering roughly 640 HLA-typed donors comprised 300 to 350 gigabases of sequencing data and roughly 85 million unique TCR sequences. Of the 300 to 500 genotyped donors, 80% to 90% were placed in the genetic ancestry cluster associated with self-reported Caucasian donors. The study aimed to test whether cataloging public T cell receptors could reveal signatures of past pathogen exposure. Using immunosequencing, the study profiled T cell repertoires from approximately 700 subjects and related those repertoires to cytomegalovirus serostatus. In addition to the first cohort of roughly 670 subjects, a separate validation cohort of around 110 different subjects was used. High-throughput TCR immunosequencing, statistical association of individual TCRs with disease status, and machine learning were combined to predict cytomegalovirus infection status. A later analysis re-examined previously published TCR beta repertoires from several hundred donors and added high-resolution HLA genotyping to investigate patterns of TCR occurrence. Rather than drawing on any new phenotypic data, the later analysis identified candidate immune exposures from TCR beta sequences and the way those sequences occurred across donors. An earlier analysis of around 580 of the donors used high-throughput TCR beta sequencing to judge whether each TCR beta V gene segment behaved as functional or pseudogenic. Alongside the repertoire data, information on donor age, sex, ethnicity and CMV serostatus was compiled. A later genetic analysis used genome-wide SNP genotypes for 398 of the 666 donors, treating that subset as a discovery cohort. All discovery cohort repertoires had been generated using a single sequencing platform. HLA typing covered class I and class II loci at four-digit resolution. Typing coverage varied by locus: roughly 629-640 donors for A, B, C, DRB1 and DQB1; approximately 520 for DQA1; 606 for DPA1; 400 to 480 for DPB1. Because of strong linkage in the cohort, five DR-DQ haplotypes were treated as single units for association and clustering. Among approximately 370 genotyped donors of the cohort, an average of about 220,000 unique TCR beta nucleotide sequences was sequenced per donor, of which about 19% were non-productive.

Relative to germline, V is missing 6 bases and J is missing 2 bases, with 4 bases of the junction outside any gene match. Counted from cysteine to phenylalanine, this CDR3 has 14 amino acids. The sequence is cut down to CDR3 DNA, 42 bases in frame from base 1. CDR1 and CDR2, looked up from the germline V gene (reference sequence), are MNHEY and SMNVEV. For this clone: Its antigen has not been determined. No much larger clonotype is one base removed from it; base qualities were not supplied.

Results and caveats for the whole study, not just this receptor: The presence/absence analyses assumed that sequencing depth was roughly uniform across donors, and that assumption may not be true. The study listed 150 to 200 TCR beta chains as associated with cytomegalovirus. At a false discovery rate of 0.05, a later analysis linked 16,951 TCR beta sequences to specific HLA alleles. The 87-base-pair reads could not distinguish some IMGT-functional V segments, including TRBV6-2 and TRBV6-3, so those segments were excluded. The sequencing pipeline was judged likely to have produced a cluster of highly shared sequence variants as a technical artifact. The classifier was reported to diagnose cytomegalovirus status with high specificity and sensitivity in both the original and validation cohorts. Assigning TCR associations to individual alleles was difficult when HLA alleles, especially DR and DQ, strongly co-occurred. For the cohort, immune exposure information was limited to CMV serostatus. An earlier analysis of around 540 of the donors showed that most TCR beta V segments appeared in productive rearrangements either about 90% or about 30% of the time, which broadly matched IMGT annotations. A further reported finding was that TCR beta sequences accurately predicted the HLA-A and HLA-B alleles for most subjects in the first cohort. Because counts were too low, seventeen rarely observed V segments, including chromosome 9 orphons, were left out of the earlier analysis of some 640 of the donors. Correlated functional status among segregating V segments might be attributable to linkage disequilibrium, but an unknown experimental factor could not be ruled out. The authors suggested that the approach could potentially be generalized to other disease states and immunological phenotypes. According to a later analysis, parvovirus B19, influenza, CMV and Epstein-Barr virus appeared linked to several top co-occurrence clusters. Because HLA typing was unavailable for some donors at each locus, only the typed subset was used in association tests. In a later analysis, TCR association rates were found to vary across HLA loci, with the most associated TCRs seen for DRB1 alleles and the fewest for HLA-C alleles. In a later analysis, most CMV-associated TCR beta chains were found to appear HLA-restricted, with HLA associations seemingly driven largely by CMV exposure. A later analysis found that HLA-associated TCR beta chains were more clonally expanded and had lower generation probabilities than equally common non-associated chains. This cohort had only TCR beta chains sequenced, and the lack of alpha or paired-chain data limited which features could be detected. Most TCR sequences were seen in very few donors, while some public TCRs were found in many individuals. A later genetic analysis associated a missense DCLRE1C variant with V-gene and J-gene trimming of TCR beta chains, and an independent cohort replicated the association. Three of the identified cytomegalovirus-associated TCR beta chains were confirmed in vitro to be specific for cytomegalovirus antigens. Compared with the approximately 600-donor mean, donors in an Asian-associated ancestry cluster had fewer N-insertions in productive TCRs, according to a later genetic analysis.

The method behind the library was the immunoSEQ multiplex PCR assay. A mixture of 60 forward primers for TCR Vbeta segments and 13 reverse primers for TCR Jbeta segments was used in the multiplex PCR. Amplification of the CDR3 region of rearranged TCR beta genes was performed with a multiplex PCR assay on genomic DNA. The amplified TCR beta libraries were sequenced on the Illumina HiSeq System as 87-base-pair reads. In the source study's methods: A later analysis tallied 70 million to 100 million unique TCR beta chains across the 700 or so repertoires, and about 10 million of those chains were shared by two or more donors. Raw reads were error-corrected and collapsed into unique sequences with a nearest-neighbor algorithm that merged closely related sequences to remove PCR and sequencing errors. CDR3 sequences were aligned to IMGT reference sequences to assign V, D and J gene segments. Each retained sequence needed at least a six-nucleotide match to both a V gene segment and a J gene segment. Rearrangements were called productive when the CDR3 lacked stop codons and stayed in frame with V and J; all others were non-productive. CDR3 was defined by IMGT convention, running from the second conserved V-encoded cysteine to the conserved J-encoded phenylalanine. The earlier analysis of 587 of the donors excluded sequences that lacked an unambiguous match to a single V gene segment. An earlier analysis of a few hundred of the donors classified V segments as functional when productive rearrangements were above 56.7% and as segregating when the standard deviation between donors was above 5%. A statistical classification framework was built to diagnose cytomegalovirus status from the catalog of TCR beta chain sequences. In a later analysis, TCR nucleotide sequences were compared against IMGT/GENE-DB human TR gene sequences so that V and J genes could be assigned. In a later analysis, CDR3 sequences and most-parsimonious VDJ recombination scenarios were assigned using the TCRdist pipeline. In a later analysis, each TCR beta chain was defined by its CDR3 amino acid sequence together with its V-gene family, and reads lacking a unique V-gene family were excluded. In a later analysis, a few hundred highly shared, low-generation-probability nucleotide sequences were removed to address suspected cross-contamination and a sequencing artifact. A later analysis calculated a clonal expansion index for each public chain from normalized within-repertoire ranks of inferred template counts. In a later analysis, generation probabilities were computed using a VDJ recombination model fitted to out-of-frame rearrangements, and the results were checked against IGoR. In a later analysis, TCR-TCR, TCR-HLA and TCR-CMV co-occurrence was scored with hypergeometric tests, and a repertoire-size bias correction was applied to TCR pairs. False discovery rates were estimated in a later analysis by permuting HLA or CMV assignments 20 times. In a later analysis, co-occurring TCRs were grouped using DBSCAN, and TCRdist sequence similarity was added for clustering within HLA-allele-positive subsets. For co-occurrence clustering, repertoires with fewer than 30,000 or more than 120,000 public chains were excluded, along with roughly five repertoires with anomalous nucleotide sharing. TCRdb took over this immuneACCESS table, retaining in-frame rearrangements with V and J assigned. Such tables are incomplete; in checked studies, under half of the missing clones stem from an unresolved V gene, and the remainder is unexplained. V, J and clone size derive from that table, while D and trimming were established from the DNA sequence. The sample records 120,000 to 150,000 clones, approximately 72% of which are singletons. In total, the top ten clones hold 6.5% of the sample.

In total, approximately 700 healthy bone marrow donors made up the cohort. All cohort members were sampled while nominally healthy, although unrecorded immune exposures were likely present. The donor was CMV seronegative and was included in the group of a few hundred seronegative cohort members. Each donor provided a peripheral blood sample, and peripheral blood mononuclear cells were used for TCR beta sequencing. Genomic DNA extraction from the blood cell samples was performed with the Qiagen DNeasy Blood Extraction Kit. The source of this sequence is a woman aged 55-69 years in good health and CMV-seronegative. The sample consisted of PBMCs. The chain is encoded by TRBV27 joined to TRBJ1-3; 7 central bases correspond to TRBD1. For the CDR3, the sequence is CASRQTGAGNTIYF. The DNA sequence is TGTGCCAGCAGACAAACAGGGGCTGGAAACACCATATATTTT.